The present entry profiles one T cell receptor beta chain with its context. The data were taken from a study of Ad26.COV2.S vaccination and SARS-CoV-2 variants. Regarding treatment: about 20 received Ad26.COV2.S at low or high dose, single or two shots; 5 received placebo; per-sample allocation not given. Sampling took place 63 days after the first vaccine or placebo injection. Deletions cut 4 bases from V and 3 bases from J, with 13 bases between. Germline CDR1 and CDR2: LGHDT and YNNKEL (reference sequence). The CDR3 is 15 residues long. Sequenced by immunoSEQ multiplex PCR; TCRdb stores in-frame clones only, minus some. The sample shows about 320,000 clones, almost 90% of them seen only once.

The source material was peripheral blood, sampled in a trial of Ad26.COV2.S vaccine versus placebo. The J gene is TRBJ2-1, the V gene TRBV3-1 (or the pseudogene TRBV3-2); D is ambiguous. This receptor was taken from a person aged 18-60 years who received the Ad26.COV2.S COVID-19 vaccine or a placebo. CDR3 loop: CASSLPSRNYNEQFF. The CDR3 nucleotides read TGTGCCAGCAGCCTACCTTCGCGCAACTACAATGAGCAGTTCTTC.